This T cell receptor (beta chain) is drawn from a study of T cells in localized non-small cell lung cancer. Overall study findings and caveats: An association was observed between higher blood T cell density and longer overall survival. For the top 100 tumor clones, a median roughly 55 also appeared in adjacent lung. Sequencing, confined to only one tumor region, leaves heterogeneity possible.

Using immunoSEQ multiplex PCR, the repertoire was profiled, and TCRdb retains in-frame clones only, with some absent. The sample carries 1,800 or so clones, about 32% recorded once. On this clone itself: Its specificity is not known.

Samples of adjacent lung (free of atypia) were collected at least 2 cm from the tumor margin. Sequences were derived from normal lung tissue next to the tumor, sampled before any cancer treatment. This TCR was sampled from a woman aged 35 to 75 with stage I lung adenocarcinoma.

This chain's CDR3 is CASSFERRDLETQYF. CDR3 nucleotides: TGTGCCAGCAGTTTCGAGCGCAGAGATTTAGAGACCCAGTACTTC. The chain links TRBV28 to TRBJ2-5; no clear D gene. This CDR3 has 15 residues. Germline V lookup: CDR1 MDHEN, CDR2 SYDVKM. The V end lost 3 bases, the J end lost 4 bases, and 15 bases lay between the germline ends.